The rows below give T cell receptor beta chains drawn from one sample of a study of blood T cells in healthy people across ages. TCRdb passed the 5' RACE reads through MiXCR, listing each CDR3 protein once. This sample has hundreds of thousands of distinct CDR3 sequences, with around 54% found just once. What was sequenced was blood. The receptors derive from a man aged 55 to 70 in good health. Both conserved end residues are part of each CDR3. Fields, in order: clone size, D gene, J gene, V gene, CDR3 DNA, CDR3 protein. The D gene is left open where the match is weak. Not all rows give a size; the values are once, few, many and, for expanded clones, a class.

>.|TRBD2|TRBJ2-5|TRBV7-9
TGTGCCAGCAGCTGCCCGACTAGCGGACAAGAGACCCAGTACTTC
CASSCPTSGQETQYF
>.|.|TRBJ1-4|TRBV4-1
TGCGCCAGCAGCGCAGTGGGGACCTCGGTGGGAAAACTGTTTTTT
CASSAVGTSVGKLFF
>few|.|TRBJ2-7|TRBV7-6
TGTGCCAGCAGCTTAGGTCGGGGGCAAGCCTACGAGCAGTACTTC
CASSLGRGQAYEQYF
>.|.|TRBJ1-1|TRBV20-1
TGCAGTGCTCCAAAACAACAGGGTGAAGCTTTCTTT
CSAPKQQGEAFF
>.|TRBD1|TRBJ1-6|TRBV18
TGTGCCAGCTCACCAACCAGGGGGCTAGAATCACCCCCCCACTTT
CASSPTRGLESPPHF
>.|.|TRBJ2-3|TRBV12-3/TRBV12-4
TGTGCCAGCAGTCACAGACTGGGGGCAGATACGCAGTATTTT
CASSHRLGADTQYF
>few|TRBD1|TRBJ1-5|TRBV24-1
TGTGCCACCAGTGATGGGAGGACAGGCCTAAATCAGCCCCAGCATTTT
CATSDGRTGLNQPQHF
>once|.|TRBJ2-1|TRBV6-1
TGTGCCAGCAGTGGTTCCCCCGCGGGCAATGAGCAGTTCTTC
CASSGSPAGNEQFF
>.|.|TRBJ2-5|TRBV12-3/TRBV12-4
TGTGCCAGCAGTTACGGGGCTAGCGTTCAAGAGACCCAGTACTTC
CASSYGASVQETQYF
>.|.|TRBJ2-3|TRBV27
TGTGCCAGCAGTGGGAAAGGCACAGATACGCAGTATTTT
CASSGKGTDTQYF
>.|TRBD1|TRBJ1-1|TRBV5-1
TGCGCCAGCAGCTTGGAGGCAGGGGGCCTGAACACTGAAGCTTTCTTT
CASSLEAGGLNTEAFF
>.|.|TRBJ1-3|TRBV2
TGTGCCAGCAGTGAGCCCAGGGCTGGAAACACCATATATTTT
CASSEPRAGNTIYF
>.|.|TRBJ2-7|TRBV7-9
TGTGCCAGCAGCTCCATACAGGGCTACGAGCAGTACTTC
CASSSIQGYEQYF
>.|.|TRBJ2-5|TRBV4-1
TGCGCCAGCAGCCAGACAGGAAAGTACCAAGAGACCCAGTACTTC
CASSQTGKYQETQYF
>few|.|TRBJ2-3|TRBV6-2/TRBV6-3
TGTGCCAGCAGTTACGCGGGCAGGGAGTGGCAGTATTTT
CASSYAGREWQYF
>.|TRBD2|TRBJ2-1|TRBV6-2/TRBV6-3
TGTGCCAGCAGTTACACGGGGGGGCCTTACAATGAGCAGTTCTTC
CASSYTGGPYNEQFF
>once|.|TRBJ1-2|TRBV12-3/TRBV12-4
TGTGCCAGCGACCTGAGGCGTCACTATGGCTACACCTTC
CASDLRRHYGYTF
>many|TRBD1|TRBJ2-3|TRBV27
TGTGCCAGCAGTTCCGACAGGGTTCGCCATACGCAGTATTTT
CASSSDRVRHTQYF
>.|TRBD1|TRBJ2-7|TRBV10-1
TGCGCCACAGGGACAGGAGTACACGAGCAGTACTTC
CATGTGVHEQYF
>.|.|TRBJ1-2|TRBV10-3
TGTGCCATCAGTCCGGACGGTATATATGGCTACACCTTC
CAISPDGIYGYTF
>.|TRBD2|TRBJ2-1|TRBV7-2
TGTGCCAGCAGCTTATGGGGCGGGGGGGCGAATGAGCAGTTCTTC
CASSLWGGGANEQFF
>.|.|TRBJ2-7|TRBV5-1
TGCGCCAGCAGCTTGGGTGCAGGGGCCCACTACGAGCAGTACTTC
CASSLGAGAHYEQYF
>.|.|TRBJ2-1|TRBV20-1
TGCAGTGCTAGTGGTGGCGGGGCCCCCTACAATGAGCAGTTCTTC
CSASGGGAPYNEQFF
>few|TRBD1|TRBJ1-2|TRBV28
TGTGCCAGCAGTGGGACGACAGGGTCCTATGGCTACACCTTC
CASSGTTGSYGYTF
>.|.|TRBJ2-7|TRBV29-1
TGCAGCGTCCGCCGGGGACCTGCCTACGAGCAGTACTTC
CSVRRGPAYEQYF
>.|.|TRBJ1-2|TRBV20-1
TGCAGTGCTCGAATCCCCAGAGGATCCATGTATGGCTACACCTTC
CSARIPRGSMYGYTF
>.|TRBD2|TRBJ2-5|TRBV29-1
TGCAGCGCCCGAGGACTAGCGGGGCCGGGGAATGAGCAGTACTTC
CSARGLAGPGNEQYF
>.|.|TRBJ1-2|TRBV20-1
TGCAGTGCCGGCGGGAACCCTAACTATGGCTACACCTTC
CSAGGNPNYGYTF
>.|.|TRBJ1-6|TRBV5-1
TGCGCCAGCAGCTTGGTGGACCCGACCACCGCCCTCCACTTT
CASSLVDPTTALHF
>.|TRBD1|TRBJ2-7|TRBV5-1
TGCGCCAGCAGCTTGGGAGGGACAGTCTCCTACGAGCAGTACTTC
CASSLGGTVSYEQYF
>.|.|TRBJ2-2|TRBV28
TGTGCCAGCAGTCCCACGCCGTTCACCGGGGAGCTGTTTTTT
CASSPTPFTGELFF
>few|.|TRBJ2-1|TRBV10-3
TGTGCCATCAGTGAGAAGACGACAGGTGAGCAGTTCTTC
CAISEKTTGEQFF
>.|.|TRBJ2-7|TRBV7-2
TGTGCCAGCAGCCGGGCTACTATGACCTACGAGCAGTACTTC
CASSRATMTYEQYF
>.|TRBD1|TRBJ2-7|TRBV20-1
TGCAGTGCTAACGACAGGGGTTTCCCCTACGAGCAGTACTTC
CSANDRGFPYEQYF
>few|.|TRBJ2-7|TRBV20-1
TGCAGTGCTAGAGATCCGGGGAGCAGCTCCTACGAGCAGTACTTC
CSARDPGSSSYEQYF
>.|.|TRBJ2-3|TRBV28
TGTGCCAGCAGTTCCCCCTCCGGGGGCGGGTGGGTCCCAGATACGCAGTATTTT
CASSSPSGGGWVPDTQYF
>few|.|TRBJ2-5|TRBV5-1
TGCGCCAGCAGCATGGCGCCCCCGGAGGCCATGGAGACCCAGTACTTC
CASSMAPPEAMETQYF
>.|TRBD2|TRBJ2-2|TRBV5-1
TGCGCCAGCAGCTGGACTGTAGCGGGGGCCACCGGGGAGCTGTTTTTT
CASSWTVAGATGELFF
>.|.|TRBJ2-1|TRBV5-8
TGTGCCAGCAGCTTAACAGGGAGACTCTACAATGAGCAGTTCTTC
CASSLTGRLYNEQFF
>.|.|TRBJ2-5|TRBV10-2
TGCGCCAGCAGGACAGCTGGCCAAGAGACCCAGTACTTC
CASRTAGQETQYF
>many|TRBD1|TRBJ2-7|TRBV20-1
TGCAGTGCTTCGGGACAGGGGGCGGTTGTTCACGAGCAGTACTTC
CSASGQGAVVHEQYF
>.|TRBD1|TRBJ2-5|TRBV29-1
TGCAGCGTTTGGGACAGGGAAAATGAGCAGTACTTC
CSVWDRENEQYF
>.|.|TRBJ1-2|TRBV20-1
TGCAGTGCTTCTCAGGGTAGCTATGGCTACACCTTC
CSASQGSYGYTF
>.|.|TRBJ1-1|TRBV7-6
TGTGCCAGCAGCTTAGCGCCAGGGTCGAACACTGAAGCTTTCTTT
CASSLAPGSNTEAFF
>.|.|TRBJ1-1|TRBV7-2
TGTGCCAGCACCGATAAGAGGGGAGACAACACTGAAGCTTTCTTT
CASTDKRGDNTEAFF
>once|TRBD1|TRBJ1-6|TRBV20-1
TGCAGTGCTAGTGTGGACAGGTGGTCACCCCTCCACTTT
CSASVDRWSPLHF
>few|.|TRBJ1-5|TRBV5-8
TGTGCCAGCAGCTTGGGGAGTGAGGCTGGTGGCAATCAGCCCCAGCATTTT
CASSLGSEAGGNQPQHF
>.|TRBD1|TRBJ2-6|TRBV6-1
TGTGCCAGCAGTCCGCGGACAGGGTACCCTGGGGCCAACGTCCTGACTTTC
CASSPRTGYPGANVLTF